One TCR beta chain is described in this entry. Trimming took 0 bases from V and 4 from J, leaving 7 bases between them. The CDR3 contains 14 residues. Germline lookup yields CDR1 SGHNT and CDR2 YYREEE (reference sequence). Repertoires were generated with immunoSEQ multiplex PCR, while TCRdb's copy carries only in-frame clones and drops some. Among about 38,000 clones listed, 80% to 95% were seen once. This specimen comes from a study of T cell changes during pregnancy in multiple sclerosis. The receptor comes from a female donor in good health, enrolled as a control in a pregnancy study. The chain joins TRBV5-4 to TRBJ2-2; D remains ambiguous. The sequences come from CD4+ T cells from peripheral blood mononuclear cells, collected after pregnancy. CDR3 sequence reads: CASSLDSVTGELFF. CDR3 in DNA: TGTGCCAGCAGCTTGGATTCCGTCACCGGGGAGCTGTTTTTT. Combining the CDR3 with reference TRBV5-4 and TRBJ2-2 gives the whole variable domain ETGVTQSPTHLIKTRGQQVTLRCSSQSGHNTVSWYQQALGQGPQFIFQYYREEENGRGNFPPRFSGLQFPNYSSELNVNALELDDSALYLCASSLDSVTGELFFGEGSRLTVL.